This T cell receptor (beta chain) derives from a study of Ad26.COV2.S vaccination and SARS-CoV-2 variants. Whole-study findings and limits: Vaccine recipients had higher spike-specific TCR breadth than placebo recipients. It is possible that the TCR breadth and depth analyses underestimated the total T cell responses.

Sequenced by immunoSEQ multiplex PCR; TCRdb stores in-frame clones only, minus some. In the table there are roughly 420,000 clones, more than 75% of which are singletons. Documented treatment: about 20 received Ad26.COV2.S at low or high dose, single or two shots; about 5 received placebo; per-sample allocation not given. Specimens were obtained on day 63 following the first vaccine or placebo injection. In Boston, the donor was an adult between 18-55 years of age. Of note for this clone: Its antigen is as yet unknown.

The V and J ends lost 2 bases and 4 bases respectively, with 11 bases between them. The CDR3 runs 15 residues. The germline V gene encodes CDR1 SNHLY and CDR2 FYNNEI. The V and J genes are TRBV2 and TRBJ2-2; the D is unclear. The TCR sequence derives from a person between 18 and 60 years old who received the Ad26.COV2.S COVID-19 vaccine or a placebo. The source was peripheral blood, collected in a trial of Ad26.COV2.S vaccine versus placebo. CDR3 nucleotide sequence: TGTGCCAGCAGTGAATCGGGCCGATTCACCGGGGAGCTGTTTTTT. This translates into CASSESGRFTGELFF.